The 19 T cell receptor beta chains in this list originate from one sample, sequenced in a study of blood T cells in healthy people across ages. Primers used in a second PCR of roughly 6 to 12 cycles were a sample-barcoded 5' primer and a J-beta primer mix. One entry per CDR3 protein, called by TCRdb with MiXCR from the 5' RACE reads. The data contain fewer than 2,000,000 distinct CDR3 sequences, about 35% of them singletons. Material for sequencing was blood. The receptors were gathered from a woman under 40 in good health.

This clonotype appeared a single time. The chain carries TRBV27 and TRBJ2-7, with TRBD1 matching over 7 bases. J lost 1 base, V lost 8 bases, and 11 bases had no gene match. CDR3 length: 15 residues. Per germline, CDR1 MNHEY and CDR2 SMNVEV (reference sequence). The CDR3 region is CASGHRDSGSYEQYF. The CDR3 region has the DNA TGTGCCAGCGGACACCGGGACAGTGGATCCTACGAGCAGTACTTC.

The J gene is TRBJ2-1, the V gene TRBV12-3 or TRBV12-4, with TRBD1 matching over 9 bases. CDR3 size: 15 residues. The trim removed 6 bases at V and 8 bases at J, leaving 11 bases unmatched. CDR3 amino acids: CASSPGTGMIDEQFF. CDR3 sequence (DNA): TGTGCCAGCAGCCCCGGGACAGGGATGATCGATGAGCAGTTCTTC.

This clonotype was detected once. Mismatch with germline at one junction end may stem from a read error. This chain's CDR3 is CVSRWGGKLFF. The CDR3 DNA reads TGTGTCAGCAGGTGGGGAGGGAAACTGTTTTTT. This rearrangement joins TRBV2 to TRBJ1-4; no reliable D call. The CDR3 runs to 11 residues. Germline V gene sequence: CDR1 SNHLY, CDR2 FYNNEI.

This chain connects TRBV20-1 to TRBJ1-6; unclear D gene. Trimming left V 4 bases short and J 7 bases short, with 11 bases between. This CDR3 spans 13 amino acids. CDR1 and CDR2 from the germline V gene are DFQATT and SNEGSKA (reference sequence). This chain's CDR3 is CSAKDTANSPLHF. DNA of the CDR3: TGCAGTGCTAAAGACACGGCCAATTCACCCCTCCACTTT.

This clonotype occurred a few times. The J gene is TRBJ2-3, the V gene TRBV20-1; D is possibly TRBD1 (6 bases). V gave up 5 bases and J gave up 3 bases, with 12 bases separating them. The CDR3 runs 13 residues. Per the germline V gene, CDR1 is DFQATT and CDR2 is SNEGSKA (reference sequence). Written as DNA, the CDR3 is TGCAGTGCTCGAGGGGGTCAGACAGATACGCAGTATTTT. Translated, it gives CSARGGQTDTQYF.

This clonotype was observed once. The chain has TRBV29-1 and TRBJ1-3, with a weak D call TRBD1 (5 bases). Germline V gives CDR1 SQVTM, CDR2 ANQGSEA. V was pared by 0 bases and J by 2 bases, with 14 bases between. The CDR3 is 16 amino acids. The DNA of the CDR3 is TGCAGCGTTGAAGATCTTCGGGGGGGTACTGGAAACACCATATATTTT. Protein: CSVEDLRGGTGNTIYF.

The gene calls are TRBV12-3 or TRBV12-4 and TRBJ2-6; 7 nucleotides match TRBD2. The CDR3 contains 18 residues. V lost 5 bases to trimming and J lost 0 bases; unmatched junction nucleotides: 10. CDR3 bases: TGTGCCAGCAGTAACCCCCCAGCGGGGCACTCTGGGGCCAACGTCCTGACTTTC. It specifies CASSNPPAGHSGANVLTF.

This chain's CDR3 is CASSLVIGNTEAFF. Written as DNA, the CDR3 is TGCGCCAGCAGCTTGGTGATAGGGAACACTGAAGCTTTCTTT. This chain uses TRBV5-1 with TRBJ1-1; no clear D. V was shortened by 0 bases and J by 1 base, with 7 bases between the two germline ends. The CDR3 covers 14 residues. Germline V gene lookup returns CDR1 SGHRS and CDR2 YFSETQ.

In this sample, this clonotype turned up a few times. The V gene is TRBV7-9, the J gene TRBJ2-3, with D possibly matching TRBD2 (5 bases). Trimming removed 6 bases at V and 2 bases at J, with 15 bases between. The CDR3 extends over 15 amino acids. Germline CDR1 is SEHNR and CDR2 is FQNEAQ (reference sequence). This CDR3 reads CASSPTWRVTDTQYF. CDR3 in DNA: TGTGCCAGCAGTCCGACGTGGCGGGTCACAGATACGCAGTATTTT.

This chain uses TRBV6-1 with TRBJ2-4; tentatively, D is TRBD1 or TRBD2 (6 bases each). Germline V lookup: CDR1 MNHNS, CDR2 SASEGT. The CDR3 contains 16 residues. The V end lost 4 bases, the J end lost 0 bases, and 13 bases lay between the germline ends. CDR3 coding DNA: TGTGCCAGCAGTGGTGGGGGGCGACTAGCCAAAAACATTCAGTACTTC. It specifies CASSGGGRLAKNIQYF.

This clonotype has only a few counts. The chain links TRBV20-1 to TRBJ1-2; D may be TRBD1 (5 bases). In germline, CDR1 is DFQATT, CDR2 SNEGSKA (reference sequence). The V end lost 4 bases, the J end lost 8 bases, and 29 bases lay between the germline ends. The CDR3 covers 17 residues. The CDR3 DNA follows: TGCAGTGCTACGTCGGCCAGGACAACGGAGCTCCGCCAGGGCTACACCTTC. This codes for CSATSARTTELRQGYTF.

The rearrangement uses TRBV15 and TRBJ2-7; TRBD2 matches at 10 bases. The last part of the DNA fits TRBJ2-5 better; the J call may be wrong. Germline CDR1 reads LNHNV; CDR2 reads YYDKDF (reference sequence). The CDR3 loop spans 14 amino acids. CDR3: CATERGGHPETQYF. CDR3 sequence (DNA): TGTGCCACCGAGCGGGGGGGCCATCCAGAGACCCAGTACTTC.

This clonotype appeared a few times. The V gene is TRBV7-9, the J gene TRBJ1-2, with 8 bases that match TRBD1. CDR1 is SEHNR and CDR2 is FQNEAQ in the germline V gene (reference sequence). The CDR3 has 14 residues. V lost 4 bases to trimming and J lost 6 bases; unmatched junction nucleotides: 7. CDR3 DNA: TGTGCCAGCAGCTCACAGAAACAGGGGGATGGCTACACCTTC. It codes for CASSSQKQGDGYTF. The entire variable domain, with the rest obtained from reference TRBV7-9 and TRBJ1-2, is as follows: DTGVSQNPRHKITKRGQNVTFRCDPISEHNRLYWYRQTLGQGPEFLTYFQNEAQLEKSRLLSDRFSAERPKGSFSTLEIQRTEQGDSAMYLCASSSQKQGDGYTFGSGTRLTVV.

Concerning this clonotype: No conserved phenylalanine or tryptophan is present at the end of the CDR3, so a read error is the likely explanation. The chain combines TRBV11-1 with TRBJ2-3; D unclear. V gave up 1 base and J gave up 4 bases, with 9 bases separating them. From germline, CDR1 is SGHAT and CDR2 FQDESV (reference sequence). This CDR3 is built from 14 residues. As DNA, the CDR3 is TGTGCCAGCAGCTTAGACTCCTCTCCAGATACGCAGTATTGT. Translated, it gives CASSLDSSPDTQYC.

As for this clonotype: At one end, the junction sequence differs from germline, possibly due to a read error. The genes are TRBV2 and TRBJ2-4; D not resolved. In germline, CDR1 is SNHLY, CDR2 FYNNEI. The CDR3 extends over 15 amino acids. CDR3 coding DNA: TGTGCCAGCAATGAAACTACTATAGCCAAAAACATTCAGTACTTC. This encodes CASNETTIAKNIQYF.

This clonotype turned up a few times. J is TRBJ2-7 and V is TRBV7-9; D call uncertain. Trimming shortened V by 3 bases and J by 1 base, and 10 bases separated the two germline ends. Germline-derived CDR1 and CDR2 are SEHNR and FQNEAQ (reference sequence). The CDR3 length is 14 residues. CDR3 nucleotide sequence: TGTGCCAGCAGCTTTCAGCTCCGATCCTACGAGCAGTACTTC. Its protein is CASSFQLRSYEQYF.

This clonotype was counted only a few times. DNA for the CDR3: TGTGCCAGCAGTCGAAACAGGGACTACGAGCAGTACTTC. Translating it yields CASSRNRDYEQYF. The chain links TRBV6-6 to TRBJ2-7; the D gene is possibly TRBD1 (6 bases). Trimming removed 5 bases from V and 3 bases from J, with 11 bases in between. The CDR3 has 13 amino acids. CDR1 and CDR2 from the germline V gene are MNHNY and SVGAGI (reference sequence).

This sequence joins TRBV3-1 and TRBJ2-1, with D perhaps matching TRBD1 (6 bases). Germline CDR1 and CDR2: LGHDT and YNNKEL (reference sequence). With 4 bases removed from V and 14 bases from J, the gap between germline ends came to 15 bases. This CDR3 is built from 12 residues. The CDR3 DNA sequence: TGTGCCAGCAGCCGGGACATCTCCCCCAAGTTCTTC. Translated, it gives CASSRDISPKFF.

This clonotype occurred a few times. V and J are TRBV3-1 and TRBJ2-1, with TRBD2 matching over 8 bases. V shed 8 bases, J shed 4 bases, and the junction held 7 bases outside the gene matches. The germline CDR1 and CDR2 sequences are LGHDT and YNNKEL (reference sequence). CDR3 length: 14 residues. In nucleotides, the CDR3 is TGTGCCAGCCAACCGGGGGGGGTTTACAATGAGCAGTTCTTC. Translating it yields CASQPGGVYNEQFF.